This TCR beta chain was recovered during a study of cytomegalovirus exposure and HLA in healthy donors. Primers: 60 Vbeta forward and 13 Jbeta reverse. The method was immunoSEQ multiplex PCR; TCRdb's version includes in-frame clones alone and lacks a portion of them. The record lists about 60,000 clones, of which the ten most abundant hold more than 15%. Findings and caveats of the study: The CMV antigen specificity of three CMV-associated chains was confirmed through in vitro analysis. Later work found most CMV-associated TCR beta chains apparently HLA-restricted.

Among the donors, all were healthy bone marrow donors. A word on this clone: What it binds is unknown.

CDR3 size: 18 residues. With 7 bases clipped from V and 4 bases from J, the junction kept 21 bases outside the gene matches. Germline values: CDR1 SNHLY, CDR2 FYNNEI. The receptor was isolated from a boy between 10 and 17 years old in good health and CMV-seronegative. The chain combines TRBV2 with TRBJ1-2; 7 bases line up with TRBD1. Sequenced: PBMCs. This CDR3 is CASNLLMDRTLLLYGYTF. For the CDR3, the DNA is TGTGCCAGCAATCTTCTCATGGACAGGACCCTACTTCTCTATGGCTACACCTTC.